Each of the 2 T cell receptor beta chains below was sequenced from the same sample in a study of regulatory T cells in long-lasting Graves disease. Construction of the TCR beta libraries employed iRepertoire HTBI primers in conjunction with Arm-PCR of CDR3 regions. In TCRdb, the multiplex PCR reads were re-called with MiXCR into one record per CDR3 protein. The sample lists about 440,000 distinct CDR3 sequences, less than 20% occurring once. Documented time point: newly diagnosed GD, antithyroid drugs for less than 3 months. Construction of the TCR library relied on RNA isolated from PBMCs. This same sample was also part of a study on T cells in Graves' hyperthyroidism and ophthalmopathy.

Material: peripheral blood mononuclear cells (PBMCs), obtained at new diagnosis, from a patient treated with antithyroid drugs. Receptors were obtained from a woman younger than 35 with Graves disease.

This clonotype was seen many times. The rearrangement uses TRBV20-1 and TRBJ2-1, with 16 bases identical to TRBD2. Germline V gene lookup returns CDR1 DFQATT and CDR2 SNEGSKA (reference sequence). Unmatched junction bases numbered 2, after V lost 4 bases and J lost 2 bases. There are 16 residues in the CDR3. The CDR3 reads CSAKGLAGGPYNEQFF. CDR3 bases: TGCAGTGCTAAGGGACTAGCGGGAGGGCCCTACAATGAGCAGTTCTTC.

The rearrangement joins TRBV7-8 to TRBJ2-1; D is perhaps TRBD2 (5 bases). CDR1 and CDR2 (germline): SGHVS, FQNEAQ. Trimming pared 1 base from V and 3 bases from J, leaving 10 bases between. CDR3 length equals 15 residues. CDR3 DNA sequence: TGTGCCAGCAGCTTAGGTTCGGGGAACTACAATGAGCAGTTCTTC. Translated: CASSLGSGNYNEQFF.